This entry lists 9 T cell receptor beta chains sequenced from one sample in a study of blood T cell repertoires in COVID-19. Profiled with immunoSEQ multiplex PCR; TCRdb holds only in-frame clones, not every one. This table has 200,000 to 250,000 clones, about 91% appearing once. Specimen: peripheral blood. These receptors were taken from a man between 25 and 39 years old with acute or convalescent COVID-19.

V and J are TRBV11-3 and TRBJ2-3; 9 positions match TRBD1. With 5 bases clipped from V and 6 bases from J, the junction kept 12 bases outside the gene matches. In germline, CDR1 is SGHNT, CDR2 YENEEA. CDR3 length: 16 amino acids. CDR3 residues: CASSLGTGITADTQYF. Here the CDR3 DNA reads TGTGCCAGCAGCCTAGGGACAGGGATAACGGCCGATACGCAGTATTTT.

The rearrangement links TRBV30 to TRBJ2-3, with TRBD2 identical over 9 bases. Trimming took 2 bases from V and 3 from J; bases not matched to a gene: 6. Looked up from germline, CDR1 is GTSNPN and CDR2 is SVGIG (reference sequence). The CDR3 extends over 15 amino acids. The CDR3 DNA sequence: TGTGCCTGGAGTTTTGGCGGGAGGGAAACAGATACGCAGTATTTT. Protein: CAWSFGGRETDTQYF.

This clone was picked up one time. The chain employs TRBV3-1 (or the pseudogene TRBV3-2) and TRBJ2-7; 14 bases align to TRBD2. Germline CDR1 is LGHDT and CDR2 is YNNKEL (reference sequence). There are 15 residues in the CDR3. V lost 4 bases and J lost 6; bases outside the gene matches: 5. The CDR3 bases are TGTGCCAGCAGCCGGGGACTAGCGGGAGAGGGCGAGCAGTACTTC. Its protein product is CASSRGLAGEGEQYF.

V is TRBV19 and J is TRBJ2-1, with D tentatively TRBD1 (6 bases). CDR3 length: 14 residues. CDR1 is LNHDA, CDR2 SQIVND, per germline (reference sequence). Trimming took 1 base from V and 5 from J, leaving 9 bases between them. The CDR3 bases are TGTGCCAGTAGTATAGCAGGACAGAACAATGAGCAGTTCTTC. It encodes CASSIAGQNNEQFF. Together with reference TRBV19 and TRBJ2-1, the CDR3 gives the full variable domain: DGGITQSPKYLFRKEGQNVTLSCEQNLNHDAMYWYRQDPGQGLRLIYYSQIVNDFQKGDIAEGYSVSREKKESFPLTVTSAQKNPTAFYLCASSIAGQNNEQFFGPGTRLTVL.

This clone was observed a few times. The genes are TRBV14 and TRBJ2-3; 8 positions match TRBD2. V was clipped by 3 bases and J by 0 bases; unmatched bases: 14. From germline, CDR1 is SGHDN and CDR2 FVKESK. This CDR3 is 19 amino acids long. Here the CDR3 reads CASSQGAERGRLSTDTQYF. CDR3 nucleotides: TGTGCCAGCAGCCAGGGGGCTGAACGCGGGAGGTTGAGCACAGATACGCAGTATTTT. The full variable domain, in which reference TRBV14 and TRBJ2-3 provide the parts outside the CDR3, is EAGVTQFPSHSVIEKGQTVTLRCDPISGHDNLYWYRRVMGKEIKFLLHFVKESKQDESGMPNNRFLAERTGGTYSTLKVQPAELEDSGVYFCASSQGAERGRLSTDTQYFGPGTRLTVL.

There are a few counts of this clone. The V gene is TRBV24-1, the J gene TRBJ2-1, with 9 bases aligning to TRBD2. Germline V CDR1 and CDR2: KGHDR, SFDVKD. This CDR3 region has 16 residues. The V segment lost 4 bases and the J segment 5 bases; nucleotides outside the gene matches: 8. The CDR3 sequence is CATSDYSGRGNNEQFF. The CDR3 region has the DNA TGTGCCACCAGTGACTATAGCGGGAGAGGGAACAATGAGCAGTTCTTC.

This clone has a handful of counts. V usage is TRBV4-2 and J usage is TRBJ1-5; maybe TRBD1 (5 bases). Per the germline V gene, CDR1 is LGHNA and CDR2 is YNFKEQ. V was pared by 0 bases and J by 5 bases, with 14 bases between. The CDR3 sequence is 16 residues long. The CDR3 DNA reads as TGTGCCAGCAGCCAAGATTGGGGCAGGAAGGATCAGCCCCAGCATTTT. Its protein is CASSQDWGRKDQPQHF.

The gene calls are TRBV6-4 and TRBJ2-3; 7 bases are shared with TRBD1. From germline, CDR1 is MRHNA and CDR2 SNTAGT. V trimming: 6 bases; J trimming: 4 bases; junction bases outside the gene matches: 7. CDR3 length equals 14 residues. The CDR3, as DNA: TGTGCCAGCAGCCTACAAGGGGGCTCAGATACGCAGTATTTT. Its protein product is CASSLQGGSDTQYF.

V and J are TRBV19 and TRBJ1-1; TRBD1 aligns across 7 bases. The CDR3 is 14 amino acids. V lost 5 bases to trimming and J lost 4 bases; unmatched junction nucleotides: 7. Germline lookup yields CDR1 LNHDA and CDR2 SQIVND (reference sequence). In DNA, the CDR3 is TGTGCCAGTAGTTCCCGACAGGGAAGCACTGAAGCTTTCTTT. Amino acid sequence: CASSSRQGSTEAFF. Drawing the rest from reference TRBV19 and TRBJ1-1, the complete variable domain is DGGITQSPKYLFRKEGQNVTLSCEQNLNHDAMYWYRQDPGQGLRLIYYSQIVNDFQKGDIAEGYSVSREKKESFPLTVTSAQKNPTAFYLCASSSRQGSTEAFFGQGTRLTVV.